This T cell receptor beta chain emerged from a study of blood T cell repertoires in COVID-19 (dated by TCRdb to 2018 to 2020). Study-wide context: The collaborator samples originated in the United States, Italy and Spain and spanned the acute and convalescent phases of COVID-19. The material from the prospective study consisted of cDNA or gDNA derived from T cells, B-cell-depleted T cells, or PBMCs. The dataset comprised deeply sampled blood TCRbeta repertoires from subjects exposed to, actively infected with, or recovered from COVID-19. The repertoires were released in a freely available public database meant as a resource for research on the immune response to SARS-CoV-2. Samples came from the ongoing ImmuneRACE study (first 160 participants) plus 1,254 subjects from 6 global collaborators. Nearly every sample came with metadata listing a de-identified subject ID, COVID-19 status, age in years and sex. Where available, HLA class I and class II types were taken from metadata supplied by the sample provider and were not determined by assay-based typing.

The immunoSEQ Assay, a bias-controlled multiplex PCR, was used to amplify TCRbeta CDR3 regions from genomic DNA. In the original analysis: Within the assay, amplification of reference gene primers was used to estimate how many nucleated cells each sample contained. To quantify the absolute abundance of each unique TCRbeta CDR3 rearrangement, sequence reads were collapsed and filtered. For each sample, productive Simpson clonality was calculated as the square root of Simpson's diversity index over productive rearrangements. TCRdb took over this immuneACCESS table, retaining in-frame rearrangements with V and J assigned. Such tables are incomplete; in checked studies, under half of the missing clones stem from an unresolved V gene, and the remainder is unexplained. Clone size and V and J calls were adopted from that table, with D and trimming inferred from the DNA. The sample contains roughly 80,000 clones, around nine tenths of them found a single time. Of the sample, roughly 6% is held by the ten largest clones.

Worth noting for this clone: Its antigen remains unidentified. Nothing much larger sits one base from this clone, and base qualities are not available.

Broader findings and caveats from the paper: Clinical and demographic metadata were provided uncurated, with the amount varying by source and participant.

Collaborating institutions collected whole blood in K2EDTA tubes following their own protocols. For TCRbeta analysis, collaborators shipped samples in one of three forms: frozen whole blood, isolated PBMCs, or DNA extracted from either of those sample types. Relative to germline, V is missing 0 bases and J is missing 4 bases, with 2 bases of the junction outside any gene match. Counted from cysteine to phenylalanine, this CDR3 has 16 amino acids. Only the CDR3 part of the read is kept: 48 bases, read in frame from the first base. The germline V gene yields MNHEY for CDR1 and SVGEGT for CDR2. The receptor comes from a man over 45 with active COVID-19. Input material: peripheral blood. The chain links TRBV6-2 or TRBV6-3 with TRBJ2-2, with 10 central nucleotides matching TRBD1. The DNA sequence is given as TGTGCCAGCAGTTACTCGACAGGGGGCAGCACCGGGGAGCTGTTTTTT. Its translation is CASSYSTGGSTGELFF.